The 6 T cell receptor beta chains listed next were all sequenced from one sample in a study of OX40 agonist ivuxolimab in advanced cancers. Using immunoSEQ multiplex PCR, the repertoire was profiled, and TCRdb retains in-frame clones only, with some absent. This sample has roughly 80,000 clones, with around four fifths found just once. Sequenced material: CD4+ or CD8+ T cells sorted from blood, taken in a trial of the OX40 agonist ivuxolimab. The source is an adult with an advanced solid tumor such as melanoma, head and neck, liver or kidney cancer.

This sequence joins TRBV28 and TRBJ1-3; perhaps TRBD1 as D (5 bases). CDR3 length: 15 amino acids. Germline lookup yields CDR1 MDHEN and CDR2 SYDVKM. V dropped 8 bases and J dropped 2 bases, with 16 bases sitting between them. Here the CDR3 reads CASESGIKAGNTIYF. In DNA form, the CDR3 reads TGTGCCAGCGAGTCAGGGATTAAGGCTGGAAACACCATATATTTT.

V is TRBV7-3 and J is TRBJ2-1, with TRBD1 matching over 9 bases. The germline gives CDR1 SGHTA, CDR2 FQGTGA. J lost 6 bases, V lost 4 bases, and 7 bases had no gene match. The CDR3 contains 15 residues. Here the CDR3 reads CASSSTGGKPNEQFF. Here the CDR3 DNA reads TGTGCCAGCAGCTCCACAGGGGGCAAGCCCAATGAGCAGTTCTTC.

Note on this clone: Mismatch with germline at one junction end may stem from a read error. The rearrangement links TRBV28 to TRBJ1-5; D may be TRBD1 (5 bases). Germline V gene sequence: CDR1 MDHEN, CDR2 SYDVKM. The CDR3 spans 15 residues. In nucleotides, the CDR3 is TGTGCCAGCAGCCTGGGCGGGGACCGGTATCAGCGCCAGCATTTT. Residues: CASSLGGDRYQRQHF.

This sequence joins TRBV7-7 and TRBJ1-1, with D possibly matching TRBD1 (5 bases). V lost 5 bases and J lost 1, with 8 bases in between. The CDR3 totals 13 residues. Per the germline V gene, CDR1 is SSHAT and CDR2 is FNYEAQ (reference sequence). CDR3 in amino acids: CASSPGPNTEAFF. For the CDR3, the DNA is TGTGCCAGCAGCCCAGGGCCGAACACTGAAGCTTTCTTT.

The chain couples TRBV7-6 to TRBJ1-3; D possibly corresponds to TRBD1 (6 bases). The V end lost 5 bases, the J end lost 7 bases, and 9 bases lay between the germline ends. This CDR3 is 12 amino acids long. Germline V CDR1 and CDR2: SGHVS, FNYEAQ. For the CDR3, the DNA is TGTGCCAGCAGCGGCAGGGGTAACACCATATATTTT. It codes for CASSGRGNTIYF.

A single count supports this clone. This chain uses TRBV6-1 with TRBJ1-1; D ambiguous. CDR1 is MNHNS and CDR2 is SASEGT in the germline V gene. Trimming took 8 bases from V and 4 from J, leaving 11 bases between them. This CDR3 is built from 12 residues. CDR3 nucleotide sequence: TGTGCCAGCCCGGGTTATGGCACTGAAGCTTTCTTT. This codes for CASPGYGTEAFF.